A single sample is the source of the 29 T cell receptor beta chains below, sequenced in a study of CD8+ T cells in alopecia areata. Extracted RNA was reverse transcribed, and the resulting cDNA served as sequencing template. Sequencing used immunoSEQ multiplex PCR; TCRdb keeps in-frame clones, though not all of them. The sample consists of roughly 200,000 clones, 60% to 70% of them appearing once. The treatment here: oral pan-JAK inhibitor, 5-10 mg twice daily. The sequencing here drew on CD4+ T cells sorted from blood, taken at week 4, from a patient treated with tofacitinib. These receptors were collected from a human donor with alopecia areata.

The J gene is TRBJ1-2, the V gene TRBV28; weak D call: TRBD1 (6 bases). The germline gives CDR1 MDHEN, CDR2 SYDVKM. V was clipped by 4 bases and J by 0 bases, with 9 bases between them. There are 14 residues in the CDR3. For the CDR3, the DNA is TGTGCCAGCAGTTACAGGGTGGCTAACTATGGCTACACCTTC. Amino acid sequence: CASSYRVANYGYTF.

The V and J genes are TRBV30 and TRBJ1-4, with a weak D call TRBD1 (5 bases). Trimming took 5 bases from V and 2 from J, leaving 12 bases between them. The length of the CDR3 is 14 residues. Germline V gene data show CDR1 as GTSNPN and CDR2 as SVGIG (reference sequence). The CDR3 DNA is TGTGCCTGGGGGACCATCCCGACTAATGAAAAACTGTTTTTT. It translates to CAWGTIPTNEKLFF.

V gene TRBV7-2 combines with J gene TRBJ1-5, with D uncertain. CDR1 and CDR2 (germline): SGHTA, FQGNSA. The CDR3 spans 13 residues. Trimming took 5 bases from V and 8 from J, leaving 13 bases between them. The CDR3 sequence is CASSPSRLEPQHF. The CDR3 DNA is TGTGCCAGCAGCCCCAGCAGGTTGGAGCCCCAGCATTTT.

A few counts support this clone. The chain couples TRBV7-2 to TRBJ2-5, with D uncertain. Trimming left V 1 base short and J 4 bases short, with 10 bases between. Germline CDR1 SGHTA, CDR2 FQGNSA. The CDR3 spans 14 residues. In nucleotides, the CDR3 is TGTGCCAGCAGCTTAGTGTCGGGCCCAGAGACCCAGTACTTC. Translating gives CASSLVSGPETQYF.

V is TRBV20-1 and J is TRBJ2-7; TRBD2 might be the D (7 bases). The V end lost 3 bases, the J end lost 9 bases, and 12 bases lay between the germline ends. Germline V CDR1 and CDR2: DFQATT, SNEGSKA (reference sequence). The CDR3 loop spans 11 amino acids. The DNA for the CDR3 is TGCAGTGCTAGTAACAGGGAGGGGCAGTACTTC. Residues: CSASNREGQYF.

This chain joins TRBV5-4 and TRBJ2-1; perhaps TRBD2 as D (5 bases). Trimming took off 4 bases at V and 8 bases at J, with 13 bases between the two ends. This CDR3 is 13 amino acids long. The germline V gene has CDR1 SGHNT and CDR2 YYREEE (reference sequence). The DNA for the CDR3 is TGTGCCAGCAGCCCGAGAGGGTTCGATGAGCAGTTCTTC. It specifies CASSPRGFDEQFF. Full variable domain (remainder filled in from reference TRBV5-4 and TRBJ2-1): ETGVTQSPTHLIKTRGQQVTLRCSSQSGHNTVSWYQQALGQGPQFIFQYYREEENGRGNFPPRFSGLQFPNYSSELNVNALELDDSALYLCASSPRGFDEQFFGPGTRLTVL.

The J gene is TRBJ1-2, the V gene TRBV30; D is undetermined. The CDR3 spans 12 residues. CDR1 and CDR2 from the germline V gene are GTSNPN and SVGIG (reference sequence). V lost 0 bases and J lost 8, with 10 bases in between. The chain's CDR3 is CAWSVRRKGYTF. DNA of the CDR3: TGTGCCTGGAGTGTACGAAGAAAGGGCTACACCTTC.

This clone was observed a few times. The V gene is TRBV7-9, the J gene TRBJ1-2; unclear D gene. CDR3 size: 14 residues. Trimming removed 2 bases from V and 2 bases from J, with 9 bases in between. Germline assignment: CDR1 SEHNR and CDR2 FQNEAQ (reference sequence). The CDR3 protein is CASSLIGLNYGYTF. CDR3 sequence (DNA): TGTGCCAGCAGCTTAATAGGTCTCAACTATGGCTACACCTTC.

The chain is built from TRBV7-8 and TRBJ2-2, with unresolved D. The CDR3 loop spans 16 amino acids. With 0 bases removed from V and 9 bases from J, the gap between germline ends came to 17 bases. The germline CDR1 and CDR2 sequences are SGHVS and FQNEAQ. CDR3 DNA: TGTGCCAGCAGCTTAGCGCTAAGGAGTCGGCGGCGGGAGCTGTTTTTT. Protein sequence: CASSLALRSRRRELFF. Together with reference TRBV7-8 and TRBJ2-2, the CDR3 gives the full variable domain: GAGVSQSPRYKVAKRGQDVALRCDPISGHVSLFWYQQALGQGPEFLTYFQNEAQLDKSGLPSDRFFAERPEGSVSTLKIQRTQQEDSAVYLCASSLALRSRRRELFFGEGSRLTVL.

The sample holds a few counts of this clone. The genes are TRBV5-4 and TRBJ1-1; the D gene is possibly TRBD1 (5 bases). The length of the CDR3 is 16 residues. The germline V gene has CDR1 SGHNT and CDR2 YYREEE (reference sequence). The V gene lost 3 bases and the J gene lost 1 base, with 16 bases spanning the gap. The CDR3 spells CASSSPTGAENTEAFF. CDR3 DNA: TGTGCCAGCAGCTCACCCACCGGGGCAGAGAACACTGAAGCTTTCTTT.

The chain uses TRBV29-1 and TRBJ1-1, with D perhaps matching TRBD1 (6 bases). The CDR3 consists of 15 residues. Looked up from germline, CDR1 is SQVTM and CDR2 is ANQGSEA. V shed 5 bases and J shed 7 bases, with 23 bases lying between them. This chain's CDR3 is CSVHRVSGGRIEAFF. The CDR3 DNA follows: TGCAGCGTTCACCGAGTAAGCGGGGGCCGGATTGAAGCTTTCTTT.

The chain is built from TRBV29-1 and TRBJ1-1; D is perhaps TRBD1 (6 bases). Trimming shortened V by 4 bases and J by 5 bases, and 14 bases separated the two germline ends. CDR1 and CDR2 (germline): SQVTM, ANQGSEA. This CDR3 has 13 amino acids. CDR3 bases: TGCAGCGTTGCGCCAGGGGTCCAGACTGAAGCTTTCTTT. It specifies CSVAPGVQTEAFF.

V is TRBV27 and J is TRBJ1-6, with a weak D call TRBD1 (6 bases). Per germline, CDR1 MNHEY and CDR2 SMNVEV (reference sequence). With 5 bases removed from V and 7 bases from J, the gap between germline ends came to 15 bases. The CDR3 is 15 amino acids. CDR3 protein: CASSERGQGNSPLHF. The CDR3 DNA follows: TGTGCCAGCAGTGAAAGGGGTCAGGGGAATTCACCCCTCCACTTT.

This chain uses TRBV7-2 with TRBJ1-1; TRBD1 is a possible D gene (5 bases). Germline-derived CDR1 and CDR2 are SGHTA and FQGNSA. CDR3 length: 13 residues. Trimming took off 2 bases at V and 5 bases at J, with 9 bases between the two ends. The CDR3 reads CASSLTGPTEAFF. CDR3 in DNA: TGTGCCAGCAGCTTAACAGGCCCTACTGAAGCTTTCTTT.

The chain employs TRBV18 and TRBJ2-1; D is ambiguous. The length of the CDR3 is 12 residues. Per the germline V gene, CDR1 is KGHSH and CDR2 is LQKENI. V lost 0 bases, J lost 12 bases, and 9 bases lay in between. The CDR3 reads CASSPPDRGQFF. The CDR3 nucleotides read TGTGCCAGCTCACCACCGGACCGTGGGCAGTTCTTC.

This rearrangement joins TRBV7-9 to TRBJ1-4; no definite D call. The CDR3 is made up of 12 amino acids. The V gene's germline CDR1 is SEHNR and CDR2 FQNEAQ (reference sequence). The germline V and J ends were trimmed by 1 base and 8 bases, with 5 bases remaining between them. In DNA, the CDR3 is TGTGCCAGCAGCTTAGATTGGGAAAAACTGTTTTTT. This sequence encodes CASSLDWEKLFF.

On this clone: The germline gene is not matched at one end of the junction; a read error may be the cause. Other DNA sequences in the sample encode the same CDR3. This chain's CDR3 is CASSLAGETQYF. As DNA, the CDR3 is TGTGCCAGCAGCCTAGCGGGAGAGACCCAGTACTTC. The V and J genes are TRBV7-9 and TRBJ2-5; 8 bases match TRBD2. The germline gives CDR1 SEHNR, CDR2 FQNEAQ (reference sequence). The CDR3 contains 12 residues. Together with reference TRBV7-9 and TRBJ2-5, the CDR3 gives the full variable domain: DTGVSQNPRHKITKRGQNVTFRCDPISEHNRLYWYRQTLGQGPEFLTYFQNEAQLEKSRLLSDRFSAERPKGSFSTLEIQRTEQGDSAMYLCASSLAGETQYFGPGTRLLVL.

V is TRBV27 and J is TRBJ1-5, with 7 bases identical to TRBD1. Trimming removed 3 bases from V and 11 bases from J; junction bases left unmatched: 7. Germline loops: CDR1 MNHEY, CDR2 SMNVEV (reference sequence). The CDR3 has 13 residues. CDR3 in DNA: TGTGCCAGCAGTTTCTACGAAACAGGGGCCCAGCATTTT. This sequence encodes CASSFYETGAQHF.

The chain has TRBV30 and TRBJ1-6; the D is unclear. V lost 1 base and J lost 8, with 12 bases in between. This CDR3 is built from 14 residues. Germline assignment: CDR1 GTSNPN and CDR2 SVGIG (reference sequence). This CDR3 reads CAWSATVGYSPLHF. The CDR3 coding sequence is TGTGCCTGGAGTGCGACCGTCGGGTATTCACCCCTCCACTTT. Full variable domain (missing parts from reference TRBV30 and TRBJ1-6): SQTIHQWPATLVQPVGSPLSLECTVEGTSNPNLYWYRQAAGRGLQLLFYSVGIGQISSEVPQNLSASRPQDRQFILSSKKLLLSDSGFYLCAWSATVGYSPLHFGNGTRLTVT.

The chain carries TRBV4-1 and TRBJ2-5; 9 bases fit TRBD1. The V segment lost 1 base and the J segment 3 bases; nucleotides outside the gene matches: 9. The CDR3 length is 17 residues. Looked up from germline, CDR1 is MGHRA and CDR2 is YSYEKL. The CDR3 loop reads CASSQGGTGTREETQYF. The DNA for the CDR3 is TGCGCCAGCAGCCAAGGTGGGACAGGGACTCGAGAAGAGACCCAGTACTTC.

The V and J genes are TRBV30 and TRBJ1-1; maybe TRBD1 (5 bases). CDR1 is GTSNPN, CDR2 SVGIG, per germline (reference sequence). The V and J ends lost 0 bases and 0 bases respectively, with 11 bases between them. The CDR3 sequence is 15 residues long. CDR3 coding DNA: TGTGCCTGGAGTGTAGACGGGGCCTTGAACACTGAAGCTTTCTTT. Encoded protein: CAWSVDGALNTEAFF.

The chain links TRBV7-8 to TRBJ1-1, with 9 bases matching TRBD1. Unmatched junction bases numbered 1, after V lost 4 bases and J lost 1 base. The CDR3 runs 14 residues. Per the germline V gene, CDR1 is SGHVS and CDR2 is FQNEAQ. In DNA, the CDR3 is TGTGCCAGCAGCTCACAGGGGGCGAACACTGAAGCTTTCTTT. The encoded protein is CASSSQGANTEAFF.

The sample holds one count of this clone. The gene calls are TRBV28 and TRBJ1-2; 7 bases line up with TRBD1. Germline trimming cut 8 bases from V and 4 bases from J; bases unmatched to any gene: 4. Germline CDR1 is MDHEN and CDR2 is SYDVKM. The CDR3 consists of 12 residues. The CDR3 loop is CASRPGGYGYTF. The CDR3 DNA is TGTGCCAGCCGGCCAGGGGGCTATGGCTACACCTTC.

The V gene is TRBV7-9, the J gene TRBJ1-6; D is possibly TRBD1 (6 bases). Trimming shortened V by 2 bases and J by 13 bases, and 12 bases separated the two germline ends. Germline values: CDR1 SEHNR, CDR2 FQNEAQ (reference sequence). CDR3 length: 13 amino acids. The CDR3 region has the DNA TGTGCCAGCAGCTTACAGGGGAGATCGCCCCTCCACTTT. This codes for CASSLQGRSPLHF.

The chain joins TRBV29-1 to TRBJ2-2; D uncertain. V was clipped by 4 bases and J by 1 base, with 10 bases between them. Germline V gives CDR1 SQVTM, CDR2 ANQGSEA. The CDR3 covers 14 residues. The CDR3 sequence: CSVAITGNTGELFF. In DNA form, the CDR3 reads TGCAGCGTTGCCATTACGGGGAACACCGGGGAGCTGTTTTTT.

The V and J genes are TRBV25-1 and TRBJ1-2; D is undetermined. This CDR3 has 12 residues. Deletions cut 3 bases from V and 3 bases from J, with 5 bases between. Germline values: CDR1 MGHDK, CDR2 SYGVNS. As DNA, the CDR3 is TGTGCCAGCAGTGAGACCGACTATGGCTACACCTTC. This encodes CASSETDYGYTF.

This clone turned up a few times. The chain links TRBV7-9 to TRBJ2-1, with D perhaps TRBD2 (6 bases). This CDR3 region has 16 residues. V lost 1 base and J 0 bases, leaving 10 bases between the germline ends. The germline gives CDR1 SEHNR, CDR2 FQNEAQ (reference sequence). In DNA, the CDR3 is TGTGCCAGCAGCTTAGACCCAGCGGGCTCCTACAATGAGCAGTTCTTC. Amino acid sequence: CASSLDPAGSYNEQFF.

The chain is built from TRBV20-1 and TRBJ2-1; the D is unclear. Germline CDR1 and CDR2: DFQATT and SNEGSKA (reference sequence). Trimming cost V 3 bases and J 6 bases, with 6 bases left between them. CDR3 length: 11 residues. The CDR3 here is CSASRPNEQFF. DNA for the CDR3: TGCAGTGCTAGTCGCCCCAATGAGCAGTTCTTC.

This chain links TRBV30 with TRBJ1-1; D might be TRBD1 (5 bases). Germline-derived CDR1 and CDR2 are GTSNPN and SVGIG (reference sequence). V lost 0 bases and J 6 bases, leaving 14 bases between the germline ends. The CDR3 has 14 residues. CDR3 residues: CAWSVGWQGPEAFF. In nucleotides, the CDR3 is TGTGCCTGGAGTGTGGGATGGCAGGGCCCTGAAGCTTTCTTT.